This is a list of T cell receptor beta chains from one sample in a study of T-cell reconstitution after alpha-beta-depleted transplantation in children. TCRdb passed the PCR reads through MiXCR, listing each CDR3 protein once. The data show about 600,000 distinct CDR3 sequences, over 9.5% seen once. This sample comprised PBMCs from the stem cell graft donor, obtained from the stem cell graft. The origin of the receptors is a human donor who donated a stem cell graft to a child with acute myeloid leukemia. CDR3s include the opening cysteine and the closing phenylalanine or tryptophan. The order of the fields is J gene, D gene, V gene, clone size, CDR3 DNA, CDR3 protein. The D gene is left open where the match is weak. Expanded clones get a size class; other rows say once, few or many, or leave the size out.

>TRBJ2-1|TRBD2|TRBV6-1|once
TGTGCCAGCAGCTCCGGGACTAGCGGGAGGGGGAGTGGAAATGAGCAGTTCTTC
CASSSGTSGRGSGNEQFF
>TRBJ2-3|NA|TRBV7-2|NA
TGTGCCAGCAGCCCACGCCCGGGCCTCACAGATACGCAGTATTTT
CASSPRPGLTDTQYF
>TRBJ2-4|NA|TRBV29-1|NA
TGCAGCGTTGAACAGGGGATGAACATTCAGTACTTC
CSVEQGMNIQYF
>TRBJ1-1|NA|TRBV5-1|many
TGCGCCAGCAGCTTGGACGTAGGTGGGACTGAAGCTTTCTTT
CASSLDVGGTEAFF
>TRBJ1-1|NA|TRBV29-1|few
TGCAGCGTTGAAGTGTCGCTCGGAGGCAGAGAAGCTTTCTTT
CSVEVSLGGREAFF
>TRBJ1-5|TRBD1|TRBV12-3/TRBV12-4|few
TGTGCCAGCAGTCGCGCGACAGGGGGCAATCAGCCCCAGCATTTT
CASSRATGGNQPQHF
>TRBJ2-7|NA|TRBV27|few
TGTGCCAGCAGTTCGCCGGGAAGATACGAGCAGTACTTC
CASSSPGRYEQYF
>TRBJ2-7|NA|TRBV7-3|few
TGTGCCAGCAGCTACTCGGGGGAGGCCTACTCCTACGAGCAGTACTTC
CASSYSGEAYSYEQYF
>TRBJ2-2|TRBD2|TRBV6-1|few
TGTGCCAGCAGACACAATAGCGGGAGGGGCGCCGGGGAGCTGTTTTTT
CASRHNSGRGAGELFF
>TRBJ2-1|TRBD2|TRBV7-3|few
TGTGCCAGCAGTCGCGGACTAGGCAATGAGCAGTTCTTC
CASSRGLGNEQFF
>TRBJ2-7|TRBD1|TRBV6-2/TRBV6-3|few
TGTGCCAGCAGTTACCGGACAGGACCCTACGAGCAGTACTTC
CASSYRTGPYEQYF
>TRBJ2-1|TRBD2|TRBV9|few
TGTGCCAGCAGCGTCATAGCGGGAGCGGGGAATGAGCAGTTCTTC
CASSVIAGAGNEQFF
>TRBJ1-2|NA|TRBV28|many
TGTGCCAGCACCTATAGATCACAGGGTCAGTATGGCTACACCTTC
CASTYRSQGQYGYTF
>TRBJ2-1|NA|TRBV12-5|few
TGTGCTAGTGGTTTGTTTGGCAATGAGCAGTTCTTC
CASGLFGNEQFF